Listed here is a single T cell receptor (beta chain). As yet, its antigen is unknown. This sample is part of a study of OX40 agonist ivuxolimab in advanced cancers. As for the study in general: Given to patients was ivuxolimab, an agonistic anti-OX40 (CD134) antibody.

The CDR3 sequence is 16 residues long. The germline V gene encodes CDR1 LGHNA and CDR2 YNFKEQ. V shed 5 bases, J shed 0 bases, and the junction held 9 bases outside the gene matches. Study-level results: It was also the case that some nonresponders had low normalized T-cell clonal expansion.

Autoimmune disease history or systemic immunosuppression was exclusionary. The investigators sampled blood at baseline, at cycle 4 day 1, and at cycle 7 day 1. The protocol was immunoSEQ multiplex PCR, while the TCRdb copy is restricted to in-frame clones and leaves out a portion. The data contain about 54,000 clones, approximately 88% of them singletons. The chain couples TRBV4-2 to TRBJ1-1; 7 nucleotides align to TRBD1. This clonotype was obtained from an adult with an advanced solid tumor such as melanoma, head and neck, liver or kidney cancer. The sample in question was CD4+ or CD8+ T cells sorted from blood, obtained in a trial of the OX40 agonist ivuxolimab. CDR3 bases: TGTGCCAGCAGCTTAGGGGCAGGGGGAGTGAACACTGAAGCTTTCTTT. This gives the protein CASSLGAGGVNTEAFF.